In its sample, the clone carrying this T cell receptor (beta chain) was seen once. These data belong to a study of control samples from healthy donors and cancer patients. Germline trimming cut 10 bases from V and 0 bases from J; bases unmatched to any gene: 8. This CDR3 spans 14 amino acids. Germline V CDR1 and CDR2: MDHEN, SYDVKM. Only in-frame clones appear in the TCRdb table, and some are missing; sequencing was by immunoSEQ multiplex PCR. The sample lists 60,000 to 75,000 clones, approximately 87% occurring once. Material: blood. This sequence was found in a man aged 45-65 years in good health. The chain combines TRBV28 with TRBJ1-2; TRBD1 aligns across 7 bases. CDR3 amino acids: CATTGATTNYGYTF. Here the CDR3 DNA reads TGTGCCACCACAGGGGCGACAACTAACTATGGCTACACCTTC.